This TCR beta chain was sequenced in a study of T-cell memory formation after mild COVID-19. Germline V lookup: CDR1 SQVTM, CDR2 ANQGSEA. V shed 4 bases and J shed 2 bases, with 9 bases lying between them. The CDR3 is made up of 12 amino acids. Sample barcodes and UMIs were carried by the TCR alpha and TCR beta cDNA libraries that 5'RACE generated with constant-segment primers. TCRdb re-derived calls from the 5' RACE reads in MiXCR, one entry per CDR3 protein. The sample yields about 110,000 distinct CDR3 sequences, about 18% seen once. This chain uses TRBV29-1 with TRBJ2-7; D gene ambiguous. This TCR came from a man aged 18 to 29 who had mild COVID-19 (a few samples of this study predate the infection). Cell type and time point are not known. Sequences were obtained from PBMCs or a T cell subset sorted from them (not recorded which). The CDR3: CSVAEQTYEQYF. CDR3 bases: TGCAGCGTTGCGGAACAGACCTACGAGCAGTACTTC.